The 14 T cell receptor beta chains given below trace back to one sample, sequenced in a study of regulatory T cells in long-lasting Graves disease. Time point described: persistent/refractory GD, antithyroid drugs over 5 years with positive TRAb. RNA from PBMCs was the source of the TCR library. Relying on iRepertoire HTBI primers and Arm-PCR of CDR3 regions, the team built TCR beta libraries. TCRdb analysed the multiplex PCR reads with MiXCR anew, one entry per CDR3 protein. The table lists hundreds of thousands of distinct CDR3 sequences, roughly 21% of them singletons, with roughly 6.9% in the top ten. The sequencing used peripheral blood mononuclear cells (PBMCs), collected when the disease was refractory, from a patient treated with antithyroid drugs. The receptors here all came from a female donor with Graves disease.

Ten or more counts support this clonotype. The V call is TRBV12-3 or TRBV12-4, the J call TRBJ2-2, with D possibly TRBD2 on 5 matching bases. The CDR3 covers 15 residues. V was clipped by 5 bases and J by 3 bases, with 13 bases between them. The CDR3 nucleotides are TGTGCCAGCAGTCCCGCGGGTTTGGACACCGGGGAGCTGTTTTTT. Translating it yields CASSPAGLDTGELFF.

This clonotype was seen many times. The CDR3 spells CSARTTDNYEQYF. As DNA, the CDR3 is TGCAGTGCTAGGACGACGGACAACTACGAGCAGTACTTC. The chain combines TRBV20-1 with TRBJ2-7; a weak D match, TRBD1 (5 bases). The CDR3 sequence is 13 residues long. Germline CDR1 reads DFQATT; CDR2 reads SNEGSKA (reference sequence). The germline V and J ends were trimmed by 3 bases and 3 bases, with 12 bases remaining between them.

Ten or more counts support this clonotype. The rearrangement uses TRBV28 and TRBJ2-7; 9 nucleotides match TRBD2. This CDR3 contains 14 residues. Trimming took 6 bases from V and 6 from J; bases not matched to a gene: 9. Germline CDR1 and CDR2: MDHEN and SYDVKM. The CDR3 DNA is TGTGCCAGCAGCAATAGCGGGAGCCGGGTCGAGCAGTACTTC. Translated, it gives CASSNSGSRVEQYF.

The chain carries TRBV28 and TRBJ2-7, with D possibly TRBD1 on 6 matching bases. With 8 bases removed from V and 3 bases from J, the gap between germline ends came to 11 bases. Per the germline V gene, CDR1 is MDHEN and CDR2 is SYDVKM. The CDR3 is 12 residues long. The CDR3 DNA follows: TGTGCCAGCCTACGCAGGGGCTACGAGCAGTACTTC. It is translated as CASLRRGYEQYF.

Of note for this clonotype: This could be a read error, since a much larger clone is one nucleotide away. As the CDR3 is not closed by the conserved phenylalanine or tryptophan, this likely results from a read error. The rearrangement uses TRBV20-1 and TRBJ1-2; TRBD1 is a possible D gene (5 bases). Germline V lookup: CDR1 DFQATT, CDR2 SNEGSKA (reference sequence). The CDR3 is 13 residues long. V was cut by 6 bases and J by 5 bases, with 16 bases left in between. In DNA form, the CDR3 reads TGCAGTGCCTTAACGCCAGGGCTATATGGCTACACCTCC. As protein: CSALTPGLYGYTS.

This clonotype was seen many times. The genes are TRBV12-3 or TRBV12-4 and TRBJ1-4; no definite D call. The CDR3 covers 14 residues. V lost 6 bases to trimming and J lost 4 bases, with 12 bases between them. CDR3 sequence: CASSTGLINEKLFF. CDR3 in DNA: TGTGCCAGCAGCACCGGTCTCATTAATGAAAAACTGTTTTTT.

The sample holds a few counts of this clonotype. The chain couples TRBV5-1 to TRBJ1-2; tentatively, D is TRBD1 (6 bases). V dropped 2 bases and J dropped 6 bases, with 17 bases sitting between them. This CDR3 region has 15 residues. Germline V lookup: CDR1 SGHRS, CDR2 YFSETQ. The CDR3 loop is CASSFNPRQADGYTF. DNA for the CDR3: TGCGCCAGCAGCTTCAACCCGCGACAGGCGGATGGCTACACCTTC.

The J gene is TRBJ2-7, the V gene TRBV7-6, with 7 bases identical to TRBD1. Germline CDR1 reads SGHVS; CDR2 reads FNYEAQ. The ends lost 2 bases at V and 7 bases at J; junction bases unmatched: 5. This CDR3 has 13 residues. CDR3 amino acids: CASSLNQGVEQYF. CDR3 bases: TGTGCCAGCAGCTTAAATCAGGGGGTAGAGCAGTACTTC.

Remarks on this clonotype: Likely a read error: the CDR3 ends without its conserved phenylalanine or tryptophan. The J gene is TRBJ2-2, the V gene TRBV20-1; 11 positions agree with TRBD2. CDR3 length equals 14 residues. Germline assignment: CDR1 DFQATT and CDR2 SNEGSKA (reference sequence). With 5 bases clipped from V and 4 bases from J, the junction kept 3 bases outside the gene matches. The DNA for the CDR3 is TGCAGTGCTGGAGGACTAGCGGGCACCGGGGAGCTGTTTATT. Protein product: CSAGGLAGTGELFI.

This clonotype was seen repeatedly, ten times or more. The chain carries TRBV10-3 and TRBJ2-7; 13 bases are a match to TRBD2. The CDR3 contains 16 residues. CDR1 ENHRY and CDR2 SYGVKD come from the germline V gene. J lost 6 bases, V lost 5 bases, and 10 bases had no gene match. In nucleotides, the CDR3 is TGTGCCATCAGTAACTCCGGGACTAGCGGGATAGGCGAGCAGTACTTC. It codes for CAISNSGTSGIGEQYF.

This clonotype was detected many times. The J gene is TRBJ2-6, the V gene TRBV30; D unclear. CDR1 is GTSNPN, CDR2 SVGIG, per germline (reference sequence). The germline V and J ends were trimmed by 4 bases and 1 base, with 8 bases remaining between them. The CDR3 has 14 residues. As DNA, the CDR3 is TGTGCCTGGACACTTCGATCTGGGGCCAACGTCCTGACTTTC. Its translation is CAWTLRSGANVLTF.

This chain connects TRBV13 to TRBJ1-2; D perhaps matches TRBD1 (6 bases). CDR1 is PRHDT, CDR2 FYEKMQ, per germline (reference sequence). The CDR3 is made up of 15 amino acids. Trimming took off 5 bases at V and 0 bases at J, with 13 bases between the two ends. CDR3 sequence reads: CASSPRSGANYGYTF. The CDR3 DNA reads TGTGCCAGCAGCCCCCGTTCAGGGGCTAACTATGGCTACACCTTC.

This clonotype was seen at least ten times. The rearrangement joins TRBV28 to TRBJ2-7; TRBD1 matches at 10 bases. This CDR3 has 13 amino acids. V was pared by 3 bases and J by 7 bases, with 3 bases of the junction left unmatched. The germline V gene has CDR1 MDHEN and CDR2 SYDVKM. The CDR3: CASSLTGGLEQYF. The CDR3, as DNA: TGTGCCAGCAGTTTGACAGGGGGCCTTGAGCAGTACTTC.

The V gene is TRBV15, the J gene TRBJ1-4; a possible D gene is TRBD1 (5 bases). Trimming took off 0 bases at V and 8 bases at J, with 19 bases between the two ends. The CDR3 is 17 residues long. Germline loops: CDR1 LNHNV, CDR2 YYDKDF (reference sequence). DNA of the CDR3: TGTGCCACCAGCAGAGATTATGGAGAGGGGTTAGGAGAAAAACTGTTTTTT. Protein: CATSRDYGEGLGEKLFF.